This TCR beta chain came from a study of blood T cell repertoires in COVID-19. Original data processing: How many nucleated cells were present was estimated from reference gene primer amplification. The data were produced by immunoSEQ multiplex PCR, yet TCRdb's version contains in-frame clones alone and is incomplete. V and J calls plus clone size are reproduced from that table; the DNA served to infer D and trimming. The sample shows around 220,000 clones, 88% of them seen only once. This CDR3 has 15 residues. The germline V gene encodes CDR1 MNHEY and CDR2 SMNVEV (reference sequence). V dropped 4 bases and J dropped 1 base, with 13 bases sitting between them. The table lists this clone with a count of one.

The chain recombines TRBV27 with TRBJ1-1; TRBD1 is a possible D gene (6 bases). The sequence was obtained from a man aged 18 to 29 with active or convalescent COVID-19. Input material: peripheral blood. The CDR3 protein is CASSSVGGANTEAFF. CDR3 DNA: TGTGCCAGCAGTTCAGTGGGGGGGGCGAACACTGAAGCTTTCTTT.